Below, 13 T cell receptor beta chains from the same sample are listed, as sequenced in a study of blood T cell repertoires in COVID-19. Clones were sequenced by immunoSEQ multiplex PCR, and TCRdb holds only the in-frame ones, with some missing. The table lists 55,000 to 65,000 clones, more than 70% of them singletons, with about 6.9% in the top ten. Sequencing used peripheral blood. The origin of the receptors is a man between 60 and 70 years old with active or convalescent COVID-19.

The V gene is TRBV21-1, the J gene TRBJ1-5; TRBD1, as called in the table, went unchecked against the DNA. TRBV21-1 is reported as a pseudogene. The CDR3 is 14 amino acids. Written as DNA, the CDR3 is TGTGCCAGCAAGGACAGGTCCAGCAATCAGCCCCAGCATTTT. Residues: CASKDRSSNQPQHF.

This chain uses TRBV24-1 with TRBJ2-1; no reliable D call. Per germline, CDR1 KGHDR and CDR2 SFDVKD. This CDR3 has 15 residues. The germline V and J ends were trimmed by 2 bases and 4 bases, with 11 bases remaining between them. The CDR3 nucleotides read TGTGCCACCAGTGATTCCAGAAGTGGTTACAATGAGCAGTTCTTC. It is translated as CATSDSRSGYNEQFF.

The V and J genes are TRBV7-6 and TRBJ2-7; D perhaps matches TRBD2 (5 bases). CDR3 length: 14 amino acids. The V end lost 3 bases, the J end lost 1 base, and 10 bases lay between the germline ends. Germline V gives CDR1 SGHVS, CDR2 FNYEAQ. The CDR3 loop reads CASSFRRSSYEQYF. The CDR3 nucleotides are TGTGCCAGCAGCTTCAGGAGGAGTTCCTACGAGCAGTACTTC.

J is TRBJ1-6 and V is TRBV2, with 8 bases identical to TRBD1. Per germline, CDR1 SNHLY and CDR2 FYNNEI. The CDR3 consists of 13 residues. Germline trimming cut 5 bases from V and 8 bases from J; bases unmatched to any gene: 2. The CDR3 protein is CASSSGGYSPLHF. The CDR3 region has the DNA TGTGCCAGCAGTTCAGGGGGCTATTCACCCCTCCACTTT.

The chain combines TRBV6-5 with TRBJ1-1; 8 bases match TRBD1. Trimming cost V 2 bases and J 4 bases; bases outside gene matches: 9. The CDR3 runs 16 residues. CDR1 is MNHEY and CDR2 is SVGAGI in the germline V gene. The CDR3 sequence: CASSYRRTGSSTEAFF. CDR3 in DNA: TGTGCCAGCAGTTACCGTAGGACAGGGTCGAGCACTGAAGCTTTCTTT.

The chain uses TRBV6-2 or TRBV6-3 and TRBJ1-2; D is perhaps TRBD1 (6 bases). The CDR3 totals 15 residues. In germline, CDR1 is MNHEY, CDR2 SVGEGT. The ends were cut back, 2 bases at V and 4 bases at J, with 14 bases in the middle. The CDR3 nucleotides are TGTGCCAGCAGTTACAGCGGGGGCAACCCCTATGGCTACACCTTC. Residues: CASSYSGGNPYGYTF.

CDR3 coding DNA: TGTGCCAGCAGCTACCCTAGCCAGACGCAAGAGACCCAGTACTTC. This codes for CASSYPSQTQETQYF. The V and J genes are TRBV7-9 and TRBJ2-5, with D perhaps TRBD2 (5 bases). Trimming left V 4 bases short and J 2 bases short, with 14 bases between. This CDR3 has 15 residues. CDR1 is SEHNR and CDR2 is FQNEAQ in the germline V gene (reference sequence).

The V gene is TRBV6-1, the J gene TRBJ1-2; D is undetermined. The CDR3 sequence is 13 residues long. V lost 5 bases and J lost 5, with 12 bases in between. Germline V gives CDR1 MNHNS, CDR2 SASEGT. The CDR3 protein is CASSSQPGYGYTF. CDR3 sequence (DNA): TGTGCCAGCAGTTCTCAGCCGGGGTATGGCTACACCTTC.

The genes are TRBV5-1 and TRBJ1-2, with 7 nucleotides matching TRBD1. The J segment lost 4 bases and the V segment lost 4 bases, leaving 7 bases of the junction unmatched. Germline V gives CDR1 SGHRS, CDR2 YFSETQ. The CDR3 sequence is 14 residues long. Here the CDR3 DNA reads TGCGCCAGCAGCCGCCCGGGACAGAGCTATGGCTACACCTTC. It specifies CASSRPGQSYGYTF.

This chain joins TRBV5-1 and TRBJ2-1, with TRBD2 as a possible D gene (6 bases). The V gene's germline CDR1 is SGHRS and CDR2 YFSETQ. The CDR3 totals 16 residues. V lost 2 bases, J lost 2 bases, and 14 bases lay in between. CDR3 in DNA: TGCGCCAGCAGCTTAATCAGCGGGCAAGCCTACAATGAGCAGTTCTTC. Its protein product is CASSLISGQAYNEQFF.

The V and J genes are TRBV3-1 (or the pseudogene TRBV3-2) and TRBJ1-4; D is perhaps TRBD1 (5 bases). The CDR3 loop spans 13 amino acids. The ends were cut back, 7 bases at V and 8 bases at J, with 14 bases in the middle. Per germline, CDR1 LGHDT and CDR2 YNNKEL (reference sequence). The CDR3 protein is CASTGGFREKLFF. The CDR3 coding sequence is TGTGCCAGCACCGGGGGGTTTCGGGAAAAACTGTTTTTT.

The V call is TRBV7-9, the J call TRBJ1-5; no clear D. The V end lost 4 bases, the J end lost 2 bases, and 6 bases lay between the germline ends. This CDR3 contains 13 residues. CDR1 SEHNR and CDR2 FQNEAQ come from the germline V gene (reference sequence). CDR3 loop: CASSYGGNQPQHF. CDR3 sequence (DNA): TGTGCCAGCAGCTACGGGGGCAATCAGCCCCAGCATTTT.

The chain recombines TRBV14 with TRBJ2-7, with D perhaps matching TRBD1 (5 bases). V lost 4 bases, J lost 6 bases, and 16 bases lay in between. CDR1 and CDR2 from the germline V gene are SGHDN and FVKESK. The CDR3 totals 14 residues. The CDR3 DNA sequence: TGTGCCAGCAGCCTTCTATTAGGGGTGGGCGAGCAGTACTTC. Protein product: CASSLLLGVGEQYF.